This passage covers 14 T cell receptor beta chains from one sample sequenced in a study of shared clonotypes between healthy human individuals (dated by TCRdb to 2020 to 2021). CD8 naive samples were CD45RO-negative cells positively selected for CCR7, giving a CD45RA+CCR7+ population that excluded TemRA cells. The method behind the library was the immunoSEQ multiplex PCR assay. TCRdb retrieved this table from immuneACCESS and kept in-frame rearrangements only. Not all clones are present; in checked studies, unresolved V genes account for under half, and no reason is known for the remainder. This sample comprises about 2.1 million clones, 93% of them detected only once. The top ten hold 1.5% to 2% of the sample. The sequencing input was naive CD8+ T cells from PBMCs. The sample's cell subset or site label, in plain terms: CD45RA+CCR7+. These receptor sequences come from a man aged 18 to 29 in good health. Some clones in this sample may be carry-over from other donors' samples.

CDR3 bases: TGTGCCAGCAGCTTAGCCTCTAGCGGGAGTTACATTCAGTACTTC. It specifies CASSLASSGSYIQYF. V and J are TRBV7-2 and TRBJ2-4, with 10 bases lining up with TRBD2. Germline V gives CDR1 SGHTA, CDR2 FQGNSA. CDR3 length: 15 residues. J gave up 8 bases and V 0 bases, and 4 bases lay outside the gene matches.

V gene TRBV4-1 combines with J gene TRBJ2-1; possibly TRBD1 for D (6 bases). The germline gives CDR1 MGHRA, CDR2 YSYEKL. The CDR3 loop spans 16 amino acids. V lost 2 bases and J lost 2, with 13 bases in between. CDR3 in amino acids: CASSQRGTSTYNEQFF. For the CDR3, the DNA is TGCGCCAGCAGCCAAAGAGGGACAAGCACCTACAATGAGCAGTTCTTC.

The J gene is TRBJ2-7, the V gene TRBV7-9; TRBD1 might be the D (6 bases). CDR1 SEHNR and CDR2 FQNEAQ come from the germline V gene (reference sequence). This CDR3 comprises 12 residues. V gave up 4 bases and J gave up 7 bases, with 11 bases separating them. This CDR3 is CASSWSDREQYF. CDR3 nucleotide sequence: TGTGCCAGCAGCTGGTCCGACAGGGAGCAGTACTTC.

Concerning this clone: Within the sample, other DNA sequences also encode this same CDR3. The rearrangement joins TRBV27 to TRBJ1-2; 10 positions match TRBD1. Germline CDR1 MNHEY, CDR2 SMNVEV (reference sequence). There are 15 residues in the CDR3. V was clipped by 3 bases and J by 4 bases; unmatched bases: 5. The CDR3 loop reads CASSLGTGAGYGYTF. CDR3 sequence (DNA): TGTGCCAGCAGTTTGGGGACAGGGGCGGGCTATGGCTACACCTTC.

V gene TRBV2 combines with J gene TRBJ2-7; 10 bases are a match to TRBD1. Germline assignment: CDR1 SNHLY and CDR2 FYNNEI. V dropped 5 bases and J dropped 2; count of bases not matched to a gene: 6. There are 15 residues in the CDR3. DNA of the CDR3: TGTGCCAGCAGTCCCCCGGACAGGGGGACCTACGAGCAGTACTTC. It specifies CASSPPDRGTYEQYF.

This clone was detected a few times. The same CDR3 arises from other DNA sequences in this sample as well. This sequence joins TRBV29-1 and TRBJ1-2; 8 bases line up with TRBD1. With 3 bases clipped from V and 6 bases from J, the junction kept 3 bases outside the gene matches. The CDR3 totals 12 residues. Germline V gene data show CDR1 as SQVTM and CDR2 as ANQGSEA. Here the CDR3 reads CSVDRGLDGYTF. As DNA, the CDR3 is TGCAGCGTTGACAGGGGGCTGGATGGCTACACCTTC.

The chain joins TRBV9 to TRBJ2-7, with TRBD2 matching over 9 bases. The CDR3 runs 16 residues. The ends lost 3 bases at V and 3 bases at J; junction bases unmatched: 10. From germline, CDR1 is SGDLS and CDR2 YYNGEE. CDR3 sequence: CASSERHGTSIYEQYF. DNA of the CDR3: TGTGCCAGCAGCGAAAGACACGGGACTAGCATCTACGAGCAGTACTTC.

The rearrangement joins TRBV7-9 to TRBJ2-7, with 9 bases matching TRBD1. The germline CDR1 and CDR2 sequences are SEHNR and FQNEAQ (reference sequence). With V trimmed by 6 bases and J by 1 base, 7 bases remained unmatched. CDR3 length: 15 residues. The CDR3 is CASRETGTGSYEQYF. DNA of the CDR3: TGTGCCAGCAGAGAAACCGGGACAGGGTCCTACGAGCAGTACTTC. Using reference TRBV7-9 and TRBJ2-7 for the parts outside the CDR3, the full variable domain is DTGVSQNPRHKITKRGQNVTFRCDPISEHNRLYWYRQTLGQGPEFLTYFQNEAQLEKSRLLSDRFSAERPKGSFSTLEIQRTEQGDSAMYLCASRETGTGSYEQYFGPGTRLTVT.

The V and J genes are TRBV28 and TRBJ1-4, with D unclear. Per the germline V gene, CDR1 is MDHEN and CDR2 is SYDVKM. V was pared by 4 bases and J by 8 bases, with 14 bases between. The length of the CDR3 is 14 residues. This CDR3 reads CASSYHGPGEKLFF. CDR3 DNA sequence: TGTGCCAGCAGTTACCACGGTCCTGGGGAAAAACTGTTTTTT.

This clone was seen once. V gene TRBV5-4 combines with J gene TRBJ2-7; D gene uncertain. The CDR3 is 13 amino acids. Germline lookup yields CDR1 SGHNT and CDR2 YYREEE (reference sequence). Trimming removed 3 bases from V and 4 bases from J, with 11 bases in between. Here the CDR3 DNA reads TGTGCCAGCAGCTACGGGCCCGCGTACGAGCAGTACTTC. Residues: CASSYGPAYEQYF.

The CDR3 here is CSVWVDNYGYTF. The CDR3 DNA follows: TGCAGCGTTTGGGTGGACAACTATGGCTACACCTTC. The chain joins TRBV29-1 to TRBJ1-2; D gene uncertain. The CDR3 has 12 residues. Trimming pared 5 bases from V and 2 bases from J, leaving 9 bases between. Germline values: CDR1 SQVTM, CDR2 ANQGSEA.

This chain joins TRBV5-4 and TRBJ2-7; D is unresolved. CDR1 and CDR2 from the germline V gene are SGHNT and YYREEE (reference sequence). The CDR3 is made up of 14 amino acids. The V end was cut by 0 bases, the J end by 2 bases, with 9 bases between. CDR3 coding DNA: TGTGCCAGCAGCTTGGTCGAGGCAGCCTACGAGCAGTACTTC. Protein sequence: CASSLVEAAYEQYF.

This chain joins TRBV29-1 and TRBJ2-7, with 8 bases that match TRBD1. The CDR3 loop spans 15 amino acids. V gave up 7 bases and J gave up 1 base; unmatched junction bases: 12. The germline gives CDR1 SQVTM, CDR2 ANQGSEA. This CDR3 is CSALDVRTGSYEQYF. In DNA, the CDR3 is TGCAGCGCACTCGATGTACGGACAGGGTCCTACGAGCAGTACTTC.

V and J are TRBV7-9 and TRBJ2-5, with D maybe TRBD2 (5 bases). The closer fit of TRBJ2-7 to the DNA end suggests the J call may be wrong. CDR1 is SEHNR and CDR2 is FQNEAQ in the germline V gene (reference sequence). The CDR3 consists of 15 residues. The CDR3 DNA is TGTGCCAGCAGCTTTTCTAAGGGCGCGGGCTACGAGCAGTACTTC. Its protein is CASSFSKGAGYEQYF.